Presented here are 15 T cell receptor beta chains from one specimen sequenced in a study of CD8 T cells in Susac syndrome. An input of about 0.5 to 1 ug of RNA was subjected to reverse transcription using random hexamers. TCRdb re-called the immunoSEQ multiplex PCR reads with MiXCR, one entry per CDR3 protein. Here the sample spans more than 90,000 distinct CDR3 sequences, 85% to 95% being singletons. Specimen: CD4+ T cells from PBMCs. The receptors come from a human donor with multiple sclerosis.

About this clonotype: A junction boundary mismatches the germline segment, possibly from a read error. The J gene is TRBJ1-1, the V gene TRBV27, with D possibly being TRBD1 (5 bases). Germline-derived CDR1 and CDR2 are MNHEY and SMNVEV (reference sequence). This CDR3 region has 14 residues. The CDR3 region has the DNA TGTGCCAGCAGTTTTAGGGGTATGAACACTGAAGCTTTCTTC. This encodes CASSFRGMNTEAFF.

The CDR3 protein is CAWSPTGPSPLHF. CDR3 coding DNA: TGTGCCTGGAGTCCGACAGGGCCTTCACCCCTCCACTTT. The J gene is TRBJ1-6, the V gene TRBV30; 7 bases line up with TRBD1. CDR1 is GTSNPN, CDR2 SVGIG, per germline (reference sequence). The CDR3 loop spans 13 amino acids. The junction had 4 bases not matched to a gene; V was cut back by 2 bases and J by 9 bases.

This chain connects TRBV6-6 to TRBJ2-7; D remains unclear. V was cut by 2 bases and J by 4 bases, with 3 bases left in between. The CDR3 spans 11 residues. Germline values: CDR1 MNHNY, CDR2 SVGAGI (reference sequence). CDR3 loop: CASSYMYEQYF. Written as DNA, the CDR3 is TGTGCCAGCAGTTACATGTACGAGCAGTACTTC.

This rearrangement joins TRBV4-1 to TRBJ1-2; no firm D call. CDR3 length equals 16 residues. Germline assignment: CDR1 MGHRA and CDR2 YSYEKL. V was cut by 6 bases and J by 2 bases, with 19 bases left in between. Written as DNA, the CDR3 is TGCGCCAGCAGACCAACCACATCGAGGTCCAACTATGGCTACACCTTC. Translated, it gives CASRPTTSRSNYGYTF.

This chain links TRBV28 with TRBJ1-2, with 7 bases matching TRBD1. The CDR3 is made up of 12 amino acids. CDR1 MDHEN and CDR2 SYDVKM come from the germline V gene. Losses at the gene ends were 7 bases for V and 6 bases for J; bases not matched to a gene: 5. The CDR3 coding sequence is TGTGCCAGCAAGGAGCAGGGGGATGGCTACACCTTC. Protein sequence: CASKEQGDGYTF.

V gene TRBV7-9 combines with J gene TRBJ2-2; D may be TRBD1 (6 bases). V lost 7 bases to trimming and J lost 4 bases, with 13 bases between them. The CDR3 has 14 amino acids. Germline V gene sequence: CDR1 SEHNR, CDR2 FQNEAQ (reference sequence). CDR3 in DNA: TGTGCCAGCAAAAGGACAGAATTCACCGGGGAGCTGTTTTTT. Translation: CASKRTEFTGELFF.

This chain joins TRBV7-8 and TRBJ1-2; D gene unclear. Trimming shortened V by 4 bases and J by 4 bases, and 16 bases separated the two germline ends. CDR3 length equals 15 residues. Germline assignment: CDR1 SGHVS and CDR2 FQNEAQ. DNA for the CDR3: TGTGCCAGCAGCTCGGACCTGCGTCGAGGCTATGGCTACACCTTC. Encoded protein: CASSSDLRRGYGYTF.

The chain is built from TRBV3-1 and TRBJ2-5, with unresolved D. CDR1 is LGHDT, CDR2 YNNKEL, per germline (reference sequence). The CDR3 extends over 14 amino acids. Trimming pared 1 base from V and 2 bases from J, leaving 8 bases between. CDR3 sequence: CASSQVRSQETQYF. As DNA, the CDR3 is TGTGCCAGCAGCCAAGTCCGTTCGCAAGAGACCCAGTACTTC.

This chain links TRBV20-1 with TRBJ2-7, with 7 positions matching TRBD2. Germline V gives CDR1 DFQATT, CDR2 SNEGSKA (reference sequence). This CDR3 spans 15 amino acids. V lost 3 bases to trimming and J lost 0 bases; unmatched junction nucleotides: 8. The CDR3 region has the DNA TGCAGTGCTAGTCTAGGGGAGGGCGCCTCCTACGAGCAGTACTTC. As protein: CSASLGEGASYEQYF.

The table lists this clonotype with a count of one. The gene calls are TRBV7-2 and TRBJ2-3; 15 bases match TRBD2. The CDR3 contains 16 residues. Germline lookup yields CDR1 SGHTA and CDR2 FQGNSA. J lost 4 bases, V lost 5 bases, and 4 bases had no gene match. The CDR3 here is CASSPRTSGGADTQYF. The CDR3 DNA reads as TGTGCCAGCAGCCCCCGGACTAGCGGGGGGGCAGATACGCAGTATTTT.

CDR3 nucleotide sequence: TGTGCCAGCAGCTCGCACCGACAGGGGGTTAGCTATGGCTACACCTTC. Protein sequence: CASSSHRQGVSYGYTF. The chain links TRBV7-2 to TRBJ1-2; the match to TRBD1 covers 9 bases. The germline V gene has CDR1 SGHTA and CDR2 FQGNSA. CDR3 length: 16 amino acids. V lost 4 bases, J lost 4 bases, and 10 bases stayed unmatched.

The V and J genes are TRBV7-8 and TRBJ2-3; D may correspond to TRBD1 or TRBD2 (5 bases each). The germline CDR1 and CDR2 sequences are SGHVS and FQNEAQ. There are 16 residues in the CDR3. The V end was cut by 0 bases, the J end by 11 bases, with 21 bases between. CDR3 sequence reads: CASSLALGAGERGQYF. The CDR3 DNA follows: TGTGCCAGCAGCTTAGCCCTTGGGGCCGGGGAGAGGGGGCAGTATTTT.

The rearrangement joins TRBV11-3 to TRBJ2-7, with D possibly being TRBD2 (6 bases). The germline gives CDR1 SGHNT, CDR2 YENEEA. CDR3 length: 11 residues. Trimming pared 7 bases from V and 4 bases from J, leaving 8 bases between. The CDR3 here is CASKGGYEQYF. CDR3 nucleotides: TGTGCCAGCAAAGGAGGGTACGAGCAGTACTTC.

The chain combines TRBV2 with TRBJ1-2; weak D call: TRBD1 (5 bases). Germline V gene data show CDR1 as SNHLY and CDR2 as FYNNEI. The CDR3 loop spans 17 amino acids. V was trimmed by 5 bases and J by 0 bases, leaving 19 bases between them. This chain's CDR3 is CASSPREGMRANYGYTF. The DNA for the CDR3 is TGTGCCAGCAGTCCCAGGGAGGGGATGAGGGCTAACTATGGCTACACCTTC. Full variable domain (missing parts from reference TRBV2 and TRBJ1-2): EPEVTQTPSHQVTQMGQEVILRCVPISNHLYFYWYRQILGQKVEFLVSFYNNEISEKSEIFDDQFSVERPDGSNFTLKIRSTKLEDSAMYFCASSPREGMRANYGYTFGSGTRLTVV.

V is TRBV5-1 and J is TRBJ1-4, with TRBD1 matching over 8 bases. This CDR3 is built from 15 residues. The V gene end was trimmed by 0 bases and the J gene end by 6 bases; junction bases not matched to a gene: 4. Germline V gene data show CDR1 as SGHRS and CDR2 as YFSETQ. The CDR3 is CASSLVPDRDEKLFF. Written as DNA, the CDR3 is TGCGCCAGCAGCTTGGTGCCGGACAGGGATGAAAAACTGTTTTTT.